A selection of T cell receptor beta chains follows, all from one sample in a study of persistence of HIV-infected CD4 T cells. Only in-frame clones appear in the TCRdb table, and some are missing; sequencing was by immunoSEQ multiplex PCR. The repertoire has about 28,000 clones, around 80% of them found once; the top ten carry about 4.5%. These TCRs are of unknown antigen specificity. The specimen comprised CD4+ T cells sorted from PBMCs after approximately 20-hour stimulation, sampled from a patient who received antiretroviral therapy. All receptors come from an adult man with HIV who was CMV-seropositive. Each CDR3 is given with its conserved first and last residue. D genes are given only for firm matches. Clone size is given for some rows only: seen once, a few or many times, or a class if the clone is expanded.

v_gene: TRBV15; abundance: NA; j_gene: TRBJ1-4; d_gene: NA; CDR3aa: CATSRDNRKNEKLFF; CDR3nt: TGTGCCACCAGCAGAGATAACAGGAAAAATGAAAAACTGTTTTTT
v_gene: TRBV2; abundance: few; j_gene: TRBJ1-2; d_gene: NA; CDR3aa: CASTFRRGDADGYTF; CDR3nt: TGTGCCAGCACCTTCCGGAGGGGGGACGCAGATGGCTACACCTTC
v_gene: TRBV18; abundance: NA; j_gene: TRBJ1-3; d_gene: NA; CDR3aa: CASSPDGGASSGNTIYF; CDR3nt: TGTGCCAGCTCACCCGACGGGGGCGCAAGCTCTGGAAACACCATATATTTT
v_gene: TRBV6-5; abundance: NA; j_gene: TRBJ2-5; d_gene: NA; CDR3aa: CASSLQETQYF; CDR3nt: TGTGCCAGCAGTCTGCAAGAGACCCAGTACTTC
v_gene: TRBV7-2; abundance: NA; j_gene: TRBJ2-3; d_gene: TRBD2; CDR3aa: CASSPYQRGGTDTQYF; CDR3nt: TGTGCCAGCAGCCCCTATCAGCGGGGGGGCACAGATACGCAGTATTTT
v_gene: TRBV9; abundance: NA; j_gene: TRBJ1-6; d_gene: NA; CDR3aa: CASSVEVGSPLHF; CDR3nt: TGTGCCAGCAGCGTAGAGGTTGGCTCACCCCTCCACTTT
v_gene: TRBV10-2; abundance: NA; j_gene: TRBJ2-7; d_gene: NA; CDR3aa: CASSEFRLSSYEQYF; CDR3nt: TGCGCCAGCAGTGAGTTTCGGTTGAGCTCCTACGAGCAGTACTTC
v_gene: TRBV2; abundance: NA; j_gene: TRBJ2-2; d_gene: NA; CDR3aa: CASRALQGGGELFF; CDR3nt: TGTGCCAGCAGGGCTCTCCAGGGCGGCGGGGAGCTGTTTTTT
v_gene: TRBV21-1; abundance: NA; j_gene: TRBJ2-6; d_gene: NA; CDR3aa: CASPHGGQVPGANVLTF; CDR3nt: TGTGCCAGCCCTCACGGGGGGCAGGTCCCTGGGGCCAACGTCCTGACTTTC
v_gene: TRBV28; abundance: NA; j_gene: TRBJ1-1; d_gene: NA; CDR3aa: CASSLEMNTEAFF; CDR3nt: TGTGCCAGCAGTTTAGAGATGAACACTGAAGCTTTCTTT
v_gene: TRBV18; abundance: NA; j_gene: TRBJ1-5; d_gene: NA; CDR3aa: CASSEGGSNQPQHF; CDR3nt: TGTGCCAGCTCCGAGGGGGGTAGCAATCAGCCCCAGCATTTT
v_gene: TRBV12-3/TRBV12-4; abundance: NA; j_gene: TRBJ1-5; d_gene: NA; CDR3aa: CASSYGLPPQHF; CDR3nt: TGTGCCAGCAGTTACGGGCTCCCGCCCCAGCATTTT
v_gene: TRBV28; abundance: once; j_gene: TRBJ2-1; d_gene: NA; CDR3aa: CASSPQRMRNEQFF; CDR3nt: TGTGCCAGCAGTCCCCAGCGGATGAGGAATGAGCAGTTCTTC
v_gene: TRBV28; abundance: NA; j_gene: TRBJ1-1; d_gene: NA; CDR3aa: CASSLEGWNTEAFF; CDR3nt: TGTGCCAGCAGTTTGGAGGGTTGGAACACTGAAGCTTTCTTT
v_gene: TRBV28; abundance: NA; j_gene: TRBJ2-3; d_gene: NA; CDR3aa: CASRPSGANTDTQYF; CDR3nt: TGTGCCAGCAGACCCTCGGGGGCGAACACAGATACGCAGTATTTT
v_gene: TRBV19; abundance: NA; j_gene: TRBJ2-3; d_gene: TRBD1; CDR3aa: CASKLEQGAADTQYF; CDR3nt: TGTGCCAGTAAGCTTGAACAGGGGGCGGCAGATACGCAGTATTTT
v_gene: TRBV19; abundance: NA; j_gene: TRBJ2-6; d_gene: NA; CDR3aa: CASSFSTGPSGANVLTF; CDR3nt: TGTGCCAGTAGTTTTTCGACAGGCCCCTCTGGGGCCAACGTCCTGACTTTC
v_gene: TRBV20-1; abundance: few; j_gene: TRBJ1-5; d_gene: NA; CDR3aa: CSASGINNQPQHF; CDR3nt: TGCAGTGCTAGTGGTATTAATAATCAGCCCCAGCATTTT
v_gene: TRBV18; abundance: once; j_gene: TRBJ1-3; d_gene: NA; CDR3aa: CASSPTSQEGSGNTIYF; CDR3nt: TGTGCCAGCTCACCGACTAGCCAGGAGGGCTCTGGAAACACCATATATTTT
v_gene: TRBV20-1; abundance: NA; j_gene: TRBJ2-7; d_gene: NA; CDR3aa: CSASRYEQYF; CDR3nt: TGCAGTGCTAGTCGGTACGAGCAGTACTTC